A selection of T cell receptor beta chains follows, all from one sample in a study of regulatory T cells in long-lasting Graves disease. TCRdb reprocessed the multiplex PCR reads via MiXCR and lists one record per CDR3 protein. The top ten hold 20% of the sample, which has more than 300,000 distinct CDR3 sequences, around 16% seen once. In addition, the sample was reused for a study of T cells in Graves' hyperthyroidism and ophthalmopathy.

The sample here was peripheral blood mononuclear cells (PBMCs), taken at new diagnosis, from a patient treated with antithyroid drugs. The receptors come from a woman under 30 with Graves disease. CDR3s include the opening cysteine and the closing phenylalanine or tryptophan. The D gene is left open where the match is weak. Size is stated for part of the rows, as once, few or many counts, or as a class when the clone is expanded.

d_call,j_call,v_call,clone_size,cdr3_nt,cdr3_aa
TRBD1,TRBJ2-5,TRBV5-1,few,TGCGCCAGCAGCGGGAACAGGGGAATCAAGGAGACCCAGTACTTC,CASSGNRGIKETQYF
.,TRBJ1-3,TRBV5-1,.,TGCGCCAGCAGCTTGGAGTCAGCCTTCTCTGGAAACACCATATATTTT,CASSLESAFSGNTIYF
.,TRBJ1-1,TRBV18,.,TGTGCCAGCTCACCGAAACAGAGCACTGAAGCTTTCTTT,CASSPKQSTEAFF
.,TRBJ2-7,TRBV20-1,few,TGCAGTGCTAGGGGAGCCTACGAGCAGTACTTC,CSARGAYEQYF
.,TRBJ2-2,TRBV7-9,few,TGTGCCAGCAGCTTGACAGGACAACCCACCGGGGAGCTGTTTTTT,CASSLTGQPTGELFF
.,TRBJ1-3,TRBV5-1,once,TGCGCCAGCAGCTTGGGACAGCTTCGCTCTGGAAACACCACATATTTT,CASSLGQLRSGNTTYF
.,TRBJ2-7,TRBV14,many,TGTGCCAGCAGCCACAGGACCGGCAGGGGTAAGAACGAGCAGTACTTC,CASSHRTGRGKNEQYF
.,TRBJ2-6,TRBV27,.,TGTGCCAGCACCCCAGGGGTTACTGGGGCCAACGTCCTGACTTTC,CASTPGVTGANVLTF
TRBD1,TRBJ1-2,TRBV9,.,TGTGCCAGCAGCGGAGGGGGCCAGCTAAAATTCTACACCTTC,CASSGGGQLKFYTF
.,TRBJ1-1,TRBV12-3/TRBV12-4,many,TGTGCCAGCAGTTTGGCGGGGGCCGAAGCTTTCTTT,CASSLAGAEAFF